This TCR beta chain is from a study of blood T cell repertoires in COVID-19. On the study more broadly: Material from acute and convalescent COVID-19 was sourced from the United States, Italy and Spain. Sample material is recorded as cDNA or gDNA derived from T cells, B-cell-depleted T cells, or PBMCs.

In the original processing: Researchers report that nucleated cell counts were estimated from reference gene primer amplification. TCRdb's table, derived via immunoSEQ multiplex PCR, lists solely in-frame clones and lacks some. V and J calls plus clone size are reproduced from that table; the DNA served to infer D and trimming. Among some 180,000 clones listed, 75% to 85% were seen once. V dropped 4 bases and J dropped 2 bases, with 17 bases sitting between them. CDR1 and CDR2 from the germline V gene are LGHDT and YNNKEL (reference sequence). The CDR3 has 16 residues. The source of this sequence is a man in his 60s with acute or convalescent COVID-19. This chain uses TRBV3-1 (or the pseudogene TRBV3-2) with TRBJ1-1; perhaps TRBD1 as D (6 bases). Sequenced sample: peripheral blood. CDR3 bases: TGTGCCAGCAGCCGATTACCCGGACAGTTCAACACTGAAGCTTTCTTT. Protein sequence: CASSRLPGQFNTEAFF.